This T cell receptor (beta chain) was captured in a study of vaccination and CD4 T cells after COVID-19. Sequencing of the DNA from cultured CD4+ T cells was carried out with the Oncomine TCR Beta short-read assay. TCRdb ran MiXCR on the PCR reads and lists one entry per CDR3 protein. The table lists more than 10,000 distinct CDR3 sequences, roughly 29% of them singletons. This clonotype was observed a handful of times. Its antigen is unknown. V was pared by 6 bases and J by 2 bases, with 13 bases of the junction left unmatched. The CDR3 covers 19 residues. The germline CDR1 and CDR2 sequences are SGHTA and FQGTGA. Sample treatment: approximately nine-day PBMC culture with coronavirus spike peptide pools or control peptides (ViraFEST assay).

Sequenced here: CD4+ T cells from blood, cultured in vitro, sampled before SARS-CoV-2 vaccination. J is TRBJ2-3 and V is TRBV7-3; TRBD2 agrees at 14 bases. This receptor was obtained from a human donor who received a COVID-19 vaccine. CDR3 residues: CASSSRGRLAGGTTDTQYF. The CDR3 DNA sequence: TGTGCCAGCAGTTCCCGGGGCCGACTAGCGGGGGGGACCACAGATACGCAGTATTTT.